This T cell receptor beta chain was retrieved from a study of blood T cell repertoires in COVID-19. As processed by the authors: Reference gene primer amplification yielded estimated nucleated cell counts. TCRdb's table, derived via immunoSEQ multiplex PCR, lists solely in-frame clones and lacks some. That table supplies the V and J calls and clone size; D and trimming were determined from the DNA. This table holds about 52,000 clones, 89% found once. The CDR3 consists of 16 residues. CDR1 is MDHEN, CDR2 SYDVKM, per germline. With 5 bases removed from V and 4 bases from J, the gap between germline ends came to 15 bases.

The TCR comes from a man of 80 years or more with active or convalescent COVID-19. The sample was peripheral blood. The chain employs TRBV28 and TRBJ2-6; the D gene is possibly TRBD1 (6 bases). The CDR3 DNA reads TGTGCCAGCAGTGACAATACAGGGTCCGGGGCCAACGTCCTGACTTTC. This sequence encodes CASSDNTGSGANVLTF.